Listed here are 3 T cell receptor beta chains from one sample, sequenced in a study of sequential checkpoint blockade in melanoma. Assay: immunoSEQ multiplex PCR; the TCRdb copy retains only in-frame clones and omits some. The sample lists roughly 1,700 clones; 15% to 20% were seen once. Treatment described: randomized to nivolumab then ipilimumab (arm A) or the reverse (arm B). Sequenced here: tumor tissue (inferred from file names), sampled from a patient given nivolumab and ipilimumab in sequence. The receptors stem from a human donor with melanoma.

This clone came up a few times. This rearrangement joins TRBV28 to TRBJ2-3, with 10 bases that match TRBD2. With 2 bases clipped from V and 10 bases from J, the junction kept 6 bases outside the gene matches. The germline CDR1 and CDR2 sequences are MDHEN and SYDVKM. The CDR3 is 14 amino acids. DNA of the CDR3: TGTGCCAGCAGTTTACTAGCGGGGGCGGGTGCGCAGTATTTT. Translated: CASSLLAGAGAQYF.

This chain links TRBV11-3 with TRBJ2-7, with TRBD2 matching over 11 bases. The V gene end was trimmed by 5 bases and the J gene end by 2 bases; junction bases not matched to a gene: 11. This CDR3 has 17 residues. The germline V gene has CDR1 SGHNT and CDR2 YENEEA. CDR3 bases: TGTGCCAGCAGCGGCCGGCAACGACTAGCGGGGACCTACGAGCAGTACTTC. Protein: CASSGRQRLAGTYEQYF.

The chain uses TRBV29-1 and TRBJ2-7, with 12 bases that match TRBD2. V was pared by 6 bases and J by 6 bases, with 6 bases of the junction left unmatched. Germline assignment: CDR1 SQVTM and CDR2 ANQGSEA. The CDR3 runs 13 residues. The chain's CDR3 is CSVSLAGGPEQYF. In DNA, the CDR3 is TGCAGCGTATCCCTAGCGGGAGGGCCCGAGCAGTACTTC.